This TCR beta chain came from a study of blood T cell repertoires in COVID-19. Background on the study: COVID-19 samples from acute and convalescent phases originated in the United States, Italy and Spain.

Clones were sequenced by immunoSEQ multiplex PCR, and TCRdb holds only the in-frame ones, with some missing. The sample yields fewer than 300,000 clones, roughly 90% seen once. All enrollees were roughly 18 to 100 years old and from 20 to 30 US areas. The study assigned cohorts using participant-reported clinical history. The germline gives CDR1 SGHNT, CDR2 YYREEE (reference sequence). This CDR3 is built from 12 residues. V trimming: 5 bases; J trimming: 6 bases; junction bases outside the gene matches: 3. The genes are TRBV5-4 and TRBJ2-3; TRBD2 matches 7 bases. This receptor was obtained from a woman aged 40 to 50 with acute COVID-19. The sequenced material came from PBMCs or T cells enriched from blood (not recorded which). The CDR3 DNA is TGTGCCAGCAGGGGGGGGTCCGATACGCAGTATTTT. This gives the protein CASRGGSDTQYF.